The 27 T cell receptor beta chains in this list originate from one sample, sequenced in a study of siplizumab effects on memory and regulatory T cells. Assay used: immunoSEQ multiplex PCR; TCRdb lists only in-frame clones, some missing. The sample consists of around 100,000 clones, roughly 94% of them appearing once. Sequenced input: Tregs sorted from blood. Receptors originate from a human donor in good health.

The rearrangement links TRBV6-1 to TRBJ2-3; D not resolved. This CDR3 region has 12 residues. The V and J ends lost 7 bases and 4 bases respectively, with 9 bases between them. The germline V gene encodes CDR1 MNHNS and CDR2 SASEGT. Written as DNA, the CDR3 is TGTGCCAGCACCGAAACGGCAGATACGCAGTATTTT. As protein: CASTETADTQYF.

V and J are TRBV15 and TRBJ1-5; the D gene is possibly TRBD1 (6 bases). The CDR3 extends over 14 amino acids. The germline V gene encodes CDR1 LNHNV and CDR2 YYDKDF (reference sequence). V was pared by 8 bases and J by 5 bases, with 16 bases between. The CDR3 nucleotides are TGTGCCACCGGGGGCAGGGTGCGGGATCAGCCCCAGCATTTT. Residues: CATGGRVRDQPQHF. Variable domain in full (rest from reference TRBV15 and TRBJ1-5): DAMVIQNPRYQVTQFGKPVTLSCSQTLNHNVMYWYQQKSSQAPKLLFHYYDKDFNNEADTPDNFQSRRPNTSFCFLDIRSPGLGDTAMYLCATGGRVRDQPQHFGDGTRLSIL.

The J gene is TRBJ2-7, the V gene TRBV5-1; no firm D call. V gave up 0 bases and J gave up 3 bases, with 10 bases separating them. This CDR3 region has 14 residues. Per germline, CDR1 SGHRS and CDR2 YFSETQ. The CDR3 region is CASSLAGSGYEQYF. The CDR3 nucleotides read TGCGCCAGCAGCTTGGCCGGCTCAGGCTACGAGCAGTACTTC.

The rearrangement links TRBV7-8 to TRBJ1-5; no firm D call. This CDR3 comprises 16 residues. Deletions cut 5 bases from V and 0 bases from J, with 14 bases between. Germline CDR1 SGHVS, CDR2 FQNEAQ. The CDR3, as DNA: TGTGCCAGCAGCCCCGAAGGACTAAATAGCAATCAGCCCCAGCATTTT. Amino acid sequence: CASSPEGLNSNQPQHF.

This chain uses TRBV5-5 with TRBJ2-1; D is uncertain. This CDR3 is 13 amino acids long. Germline V gene sequence: CDR1 SGHKS, CDR2 YYEKEE (reference sequence). V gave up 0 bases and J gave up 4 bases, with 5 bases separating them. The CDR3 here is CASSLAVYNEQFF. For the CDR3, the DNA is TGTGCCAGCAGCTTGGCGGTTTACAATGAGCAGTTCTTC.

The chain joins TRBV9 to TRBJ1-1, with D possibly TRBD1 on 5 matching bases. CDR1 is SGDLS, CDR2 YYNGEE, per germline. The CDR3 spans 13 residues. The V gene lost 7 bases and the J gene lost 1 base, with 11 bases spanning the gap. In DNA form, the CDR3 reads TGTGCCAGCGGTAACAGGTGGAACACTGAAGCTTTCTTT. Its protein product is CASGNRWNTEAFF. Full variable domain (remainder filled in from reference TRBV9 and TRBJ1-1): DSGVTQTPKHLITATGQRVTLRCSPRSGDLSVYWYQQSLDQGLQFLIQYYNGEERAKGNILERFSAQQFPDLHSELNLSSLELGDSALYFCASGNRWNTEAFFGQGTRLTVV.

The table lists this clone with a count of one. The chain links TRBV6-5 to TRBJ2-2; TRBD1 is a possible D gene (6 bases). Germline assignment: CDR1 MNHEY and CDR2 SVGAGI. V was pared by 8 bases and J by 4 bases, with 17 bases between. The CDR3 runs 15 residues. CDR3 nucleotides: TGTGCCAGCGGAAGGGGGAGTCGGAGCACCGGGGAGCTGTTTTTT. Amino acids: CASGRGSRSTGELFF.

The chain links TRBV19 to TRBJ2-5; D not resolved. Trimming removed 4 bases at V and 5 bases at J, with 11 bases between. Germline CDR1 is LNHDA and CDR2 is SQIVND (reference sequence). The CDR3 totals 13 residues. This CDR3 reads CASSRASRETQYF. DNA for the CDR3: TGTGCCAGTAGTAGGGCGAGCAGGGAGACCCAGTACTTC.

This clone was detected only once. The chain is built from TRBV18 and TRBJ1-5, with unresolved D. In germline, CDR1 is KGHSH, CDR2 LQKENI. There are 14 residues in the CDR3. The ends were cut back, 4 bases at V and 4 bases at J, with 11 bases in the middle. The CDR3 reads CASSQNILNQPQHF. The CDR3, as DNA: TGTGCCAGCTCACAGAATATCCTTAATCAGCCCCAGCATTTT.

The chain couples TRBV7-9 to TRBJ2-7; D is unresolved. The CDR3 length is 16 residues. Trimming left V 2 bases short and J 3 bases short, with 17 bases between. Looked up from germline, CDR1 is SEHNR and CDR2 is FQNEAQ (reference sequence). CDR3 loop: CASSLPLTGYRYEQYF. CDR3 nucleotides: TGTGCCAGCAGCTTACCCCTTACCGGGTATCGCTACGAGCAGTACTTC.

The V call is TRBV29-1, the J call TRBJ1-3; D uncertain. This CDR3 comprises 14 residues. The germline V and J ends were trimmed by 6 bases and 0 bases, with 12 bases remaining between them. Germline V gene sequence: CDR1 SQVTM, CDR2 ANQGSEA. The CDR3 protein is CSVGIKDSGNTIYF. CDR3 DNA sequence: TGCAGCGTCGGGATAAAGGACTCTGGAAACACCATATATTTT.

The V call is TRBV27, the J call TRBJ2-1; D is uncertain. CDR3 length: 13 amino acids. With 3 bases removed from V and 6 bases from J, the gap between germline ends came to 9 bases. From germline, CDR1 is MNHEY and CDR2 SMNVEV (reference sequence). CDR3 residues: CASSLYAGNEQFF. The CDR3 nucleotides read TGTGCCAGCAGTTTGTATGCAGGCAATGAGCAGTTCTTC.

The CDR3, as DNA: TGTGCCTGGAGTGTACACGGGGGTGATGGCTACACCTTC. Translation gives CAWSVHGGDGYTF. The chain employs TRBV30 and TRBJ1-2, with D possibly being TRBD1 (5 bases). This CDR3 is 13 amino acids long. The V end lost 0 bases, the J end lost 6 bases, and 11 bases lay between the germline ends. Germline-derived CDR1 and CDR2 are GTSNPN and SVGIG (reference sequence).

The chain links TRBV19 to TRBJ2-2; 7 positions agree with TRBD2. CDR1 and CDR2 (germline): LNHDA, SQIVND (reference sequence). This CDR3 is 15 amino acids long. With 6 bases clipped from V and 5 bases from J, the junction kept 9 bases outside the gene matches. CDR3 sequence (DNA): TGTGCCAGTAGGGTGGGAGGGCCCTCGACCGGGGAGCTGTTTTTT. Encoded protein: CASRVGGPSTGELFF.

The table lists this clone with a count of one. V and J are TRBV10-3 and TRBJ2-3, with 10 bases identical to TRBD2. This CDR3 spans 16 amino acids. V shed 6 bases and J 2 bases; nucleotides not matched to a gene: 8. The germline V gene has CDR1 ENHRY and CDR2 SYGVKD. The CDR3 spells CAIRFGTSETTDTQYF. As DNA, the CDR3 is TGTGCCATCAGATTCGGGACTAGCGAAACCACAGATACGCAGTATTTT.

J is TRBJ2-6 and V is TRBV6-5, with TRBD1 matching 7 bases. Germline CDR1 is MNHEY and CDR2 is SVGAGI. Unmatched junction bases numbered 7, after V lost 0 bases and J lost 8 bases. This CDR3 has 16 residues. CDR3 protein: CASSYSTGLRSNVLTF. In nucleotides, the CDR3 is TGTGCCAGCAGTTACTCGACAGGGCTTAGGTCCAACGTCCTGACTTTC.

The chain combines TRBV5-1 with TRBJ2-6, with 8 nucleotides matching TRBD1. Germline CDR1 is SGHRS and CDR2 is YFSETQ. The CDR3 contains 18 residues. With V trimmed by 5 bases and J by 1 base, 11 bases remained unmatched. The CDR3 nucleotides are TGCGCCAGCAGACCGCCGAGGACAGGGTCTTCTGGGGCCAACGTCCTGACTTTC. Protein sequence: CASRPPRTGSSGANVLTF.

Comments on this clone: The identical CDR3 is also encoded by other nucleotide sequences in the sample. This chain joins TRBV28 and TRBJ1-5; D uncertain. CDR3 length: 11 residues. Trimming cost V 9 bases and J 1 base, with 4 bases left between them. Germline loops: CDR1 MDHEN, CDR2 SYDVKM. CDR3 DNA sequence: TGTGCCAGTCGGAGCAATCAGCCCCAGCATTTT. Amino acid sequence: CASRSNQPQHF.

The V gene is TRBV18, the J gene TRBJ2-1; 11 bases fit TRBD1. After removal of 4 bases from V and 11 bases from J, the junction contained 10 bases not matched to a gene. Germline V gives CDR1 KGHSH, CDR2 LQKENI. The CDR3 loop spans 15 amino acids. Written as DNA, the CDR3 is TGTGCCAGCTCACGAGAAGGACAGGGGGCGAAAAAGCAGTTCTTC. This gives the protein CASSREGQGAKKQFF.

About this clone itself: This CDR3 is also generated by other DNA sequences in the sample. The chain combines TRBV7-3 with TRBJ2-3, with no clear D. The V and J ends lost 3 bases and 4 bases respectively, with 8 bases between them. Germline values: CDR1 SGHTA, CDR2 FQGTGA. The CDR3 sequence is 13 residues long. Written as DNA, the CDR3 is TGTGCCAGCAGCTTTGTTGGGGCAGATACGCAGTATTTT. Its protein is CASSFVGADTQYF. The full variable domain, completed using reference TRBV7-3 and TRBJ2-3, is GAGVSQTPSNKVTEKGKYVELRCDPISGHTALYWYRQSLGQGPEFLIYFQGTGAADDSGLPNDRFFAVRPEGSVSTLKIQRTERGDSAVYLCASSFVGADTQYFGPGTRLTVL.

V is TRBV27 and J is TRBJ2-1; 9 bases agree with TRBD2. J was trimmed by 6 bases and V by 7 bases; bases with no gene match: 7. The germline V gene encodes CDR1 MNHEY and CDR2 SMNVEV (reference sequence). This CDR3 comprises 14 residues. In nucleotides, the CDR3 is TGTGCCAGCAAGGTCGGGACTAGCAGCAATGAGCAGTTCTTC. Translation gives CASKVGTSSNEQFF.

The chain links TRBV28 to TRBJ2-1; maybe TRBD1 (6 bases). Germline V gene lookup returns CDR1 MDHEN and CDR2 SYDVKM. Trimming removed 5 bases from V and 1 base from J, with 12 bases in between. The CDR3 consists of 15 residues. The CDR3 loop is CASSERTGSYNEQFF. In DNA, the CDR3 is TGTGCCAGCAGTGAACGAACAGGGTCCTACAATGAGCAGTTCTTC.

The V and J genes are TRBV7-2 and TRBJ2-3, with 10 nucleotides matching TRBD2. This CDR3 region has 18 residues. After removal of 1 base from V and 3 bases from J, the junction contained 10 bases not matched to a gene. Germline CDR1 is SGHTA and CDR2 is FQGNSA. The CDR3 region is CASSLDQREGRWTDTQYF. The DNA of the CDR3 is TGTGCCAGCAGCTTAGATCAGCGGGAGGGCCGTTGGACAGATACGCAGTATTTT. The whole variable domain, remainder taken from reference TRBV7-2 and TRBJ2-3, is GAGVSQSPSNKVTEKGKDVELRCDPISGHTALYWYRQSLGQGLEFLIYFQGNSAPDKSGLPSDRFSAERTGGSVSTLTIQRTQQEDSAVYLCASSLDQREGRWTDTQYFGPGTRLTVL.

The chain uses TRBV5-5 and TRBJ2-7; TRBD1 matches at 8 bases. With 4 bases clipped from V and 4 bases from J, the junction kept 7 bases outside the gene matches. The CDR3 runs 14 residues. Germline values: CDR1 SGHKS, CDR2 YYEKEE (reference sequence). CDR3 coding DNA: TGTGCCAGCAGCCACGGACAGGGCGCGTACGAGCAGTACTTC. Its translation is CASSHGQGAYEQYF.

The genes are TRBV6-5 and TRBJ2-1, with TRBD2 as a possible D gene (6 bases). The germline gives CDR1 MNHEY, CDR2 SVGAGI. Between the trimmed V and J ends, which lost 0 bases and 6 bases, there was a span of 9 bases. The length of the CDR3 is 14 residues. The CDR3 here is CASSYSMTSNEQFF. CDR3 bases: TGTGCCAGCAGTTACTCGATGACTAGCAATGAGCAGTTCTTC.

V is TRBV28 and J is TRBJ2-1; no clear D. Per the germline V gene, CDR1 is MDHEN and CDR2 is SYDVKM. This CDR3 comprises 11 residues. Trimming removed 6 bases at V and 10 bases at J, with 10 bases between. Here the CDR3 reads CASRRSIEQFF. DNA for the CDR3: TGTGCCAGCAGGAGGAGCATCGAGCAGTTCTTC.

The V and J genes are TRBV5-1 and TRBJ2-1, with D tentatively TRBD2 (6 bases). V shed 6 bases and J shed 7 bases, with 23 bases lying between them. This CDR3 has 16 amino acids. Germline V gives CDR1 SGHRS, CDR2 YFSETQ. This chain's CDR3 is CASIQDPGVGSNEQFF. CDR3 DNA: TGCGCCAGCATCCAGGACCCGGGAGTAGGTTCTAATGAGCAGTTCTTC. The whole variable domain, remainder taken from reference TRBV5-1 and TRBJ2-1, is KAGVTQTPRYLIKTRGQQVTLSCSPISGHRSVSWYQQTPGQGLQFLFEYFSETQRNKGNFPGRFSGRQFSNSRSEMNVSTLELGDSALYLCASIQDPGVGSNEQFFGPGTRLTVL.